This T cell receptor beta chain came from a study of a mutant IDH1 vaccine in newly diagnosed glioma. Study overall: Earlier therapy was either radiotherapy, temozolomide, or both, and most got both. The study's findings and limits: It was about 93% of patients that developed vaccine-induced immune responses. It seemed that pseudoprogression was not linked to changes in the top peripheral T cell clonotypes.

Looked up from germline, CDR1 is GTSNPN and CDR2 is SVGIG (reference sequence). Trimming stripped 3 bases from V and 5 bases from J, with 13 bases between. CDR3 length: 13 residues. Time point denoted: baseline, week 1 (first vaccination visit). Described treatment: pre-vaccination baseline after standard-of-care therapy. New WHO grade 3 or 4 astrocytomas that were IDH1-mutant and ATRX-lost occurred in the donors. Only in-frame clones appear in the TCRdb table, and some are missing; sequencing was by immunoSEQ multiplex PCR. This table holds some 90,000 clones, around 79% found once. About this clone itself: Its matching antigen is unknown.

The rearrangement joins TRBV30 to TRBJ1-2, with D possibly TRBD1 on 6 matching bases. Sample: PBMCs, taken from a glioma patient treated with radiotherapy, temozolomide or both. This clonotype originated in a man aged 40-49 years with glioma. Some clones in this sample may be carry-over from other donors' samples. The CDR3 spells CAWSPTGGYGYTF. CDR3 in DNA: TGTGCCTGGAGCCCGACAGGAGGATATGGCTACACCTTC.